Listed below are T cell receptor beta chains from one sample, sequenced in a study of shared clonotypes between healthy human individuals. Profiling relied on immunoSEQ multiplex PCR, and the TCRdb table lists in-frame clones only, not all of them. The profile shows 2 million to 2.5 million clones, over 85% of them singletons. Specimen: naive CD4+ T cells from PBMCs. The receptors originated from a young man in good health. Some clones in this sample may be carry-over from other donors' samples. The CDR3 runs from the conserved cysteine through the conserved F or W. The D gene is left open where the match is weak. The listing skips clone size in some rows; elsewhere it reads once, few, many or a size class.

v_call: TRBV5-1
clone_size: few
j_call: TRBJ1-2
d_call: TRBD1
cdr3_nt: TGCGCCAGCAGCTCAGGACAGGGGGCGGTTGGCTACACCTTC
cdr3_aa: CASSSGQGAVGYTF

v_call: TRBV18
clone_size: NA
j_call: TRBJ2-5
d_call: NA
cdr3_nt: TGTGCCAGCTCACCAACCAGGGACCAAGAGACCCAGTACTTC
cdr3_aa: CASSPTRDQETQYF

v_call: TRBV28
clone_size: NA
j_call: TRBJ2-7
d_call: NA
cdr3_nt: TGTGCCAGCACCCCCTTGGCGGGTTCCTACGAGCAGTACTTC
cdr3_aa: CASTPLAGSYEQYF

v_call: TRBV6-6
clone_size: NA
j_call: TRBJ2-3
d_call: NA
cdr3_nt: TGTGCCAGCAGTTACCCCCCGACTAGCACAGATACGCAGTATTTT
cdr3_aa: CASSYPPTSTDTQYF

v_call: TRBV5-1
clone_size: NA
j_call: TRBJ1-4
d_call: NA
cdr3_nt: TGCGCCAGCAGCTTGGCTGGGACAAGGAATGAAAAACTGTTTTTT
cdr3_aa: CASSLAGTRNEKLFF

v_call: TRBV28
clone_size: NA
j_call: TRBJ2-1
d_call: NA
cdr3_nt: TGTGCCAGCAGTTTAGAGCAGGTCTACAATGAGCAGTTCTTC
cdr3_aa: CASSLEQVYNEQFF

v_call: TRBV30
clone_size: NA
j_call: TRBJ2-7
d_call: TRBD2
cdr3_nt: TGTGCCTGGAGTGTACATAGCGGGTTCTCCTACGAGCAGTACTTC
cdr3_aa: CAWSVHSGFSYEQYF

v_call: TRBV28
clone_size: NA
j_call: TRBJ2-3
d_call: NA
cdr3_nt: TGTGCCAGCCGTGCAAGCACAGATACGCAGTATTTT
cdr3_aa: CASRASTDTQYF

v_call: TRBV5-6
clone_size: NA
j_call: TRBJ2-1
d_call: NA
cdr3_nt: TGTGCCAGCAGCTCATTGGGACTTACCTTGAGCAATGAGCAGTTCTTC
cdr3_aa: CASSSLGLTLSNEQFF

v_call: TRBV18
clone_size: NA
j_call: TRBJ2-3
d_call: NA
cdr3_nt: TGTGCCAGCTCACCTGGGGCAGGGCCAGGGACAGATACGCAGTATTTT
cdr3_aa: CASSPGAGPGTDTQYF

v_call: TRBV15
clone_size: once
j_call: TRBJ2-7
d_call: NA
cdr3_nt: TGTGCCACCAGCAGAGATCCCGCGAACGAGCAGTACTTC
cdr3_aa: CATSRDPANEQYF

v_call: TRBV11-2
clone_size: NA
j_call: TRBJ2-2
d_call: TRBD2
cdr3_nt: TGTGCCAGCAGGCATACACGGCGGGAGGGCCGCACCGGGGAGCTGTTTTTT
cdr3_aa: CASRHTRREGRTGELFF

v_call: TRBV27
clone_size: NA
j_call: TRBJ1-3
d_call: NA
cdr3_nt: TGTGCCAGCAGTTTACGGAGTGGAAACACCATATATTTT
cdr3_aa: CASSLRSGNTIYF

v_call: TRBV6-5
clone_size: NA
j_call: TRBJ2-1
d_call: NA
cdr3_nt: TGTGCCAGCCGCCGCGTGGGGAGCTCCTACAATGAGCAGTTCTTC
cdr3_aa: CASRRVGSSYNEQFF

v_call: TRBV19
clone_size: NA
j_call: TRBJ2-1
d_call: NA
cdr3_nt: TGTGCCAGTACTCTAAAAGGTCATCGAGGGAGGGAGCAGTTCTTC
cdr3_aa: CASTLKGHRGREQFF

v_call: TRBV12-5
clone_size: NA
j_call: TRBJ1-3
d_call: NA
cdr3_nt: TGTGCTAGTGGTTTGCCTGGAAACACCATATATTTT
cdr3_aa: CASGLPGNTIYF

v_call: TRBV5-5
clone_size: NA
j_call: TRBJ2-2
d_call: TRBD1
cdr3_nt: TGTGCCAGCAGCCCGGGACAGGGTAACACCGGGGAGCTGTTTTTT
cdr3_aa: CASSPGQGNTGELFF

v_call: TRBV2
clone_size: NA
j_call: TRBJ2-5
d_call: NA
cdr3_nt: TGTGCCAGCAGGGGCCAAGAGACCCAGTACTTC
cdr3_aa: CASRGQETQYF

v_call: TRBV7-2
clone_size: NA
j_call: TRBJ2-2
d_call: NA
cdr3_nt: TGTGCCAGCAGCCCTCACGGGGGGGAGCTGTTTTTT
cdr3_aa: CASSPHGGELFF

v_call: TRBV28
clone_size: NA
j_call: TRBJ2-3
d_call: TRBD2
cdr3_nt: TGTGCCAGCAGTCTCAGCGGGAGGGGCACAGATACGCAGTATTTT
cdr3_aa: CASSLSGRGTDTQYF

v_call: TRBV7-9
clone_size: NA
j_call: TRBJ2-1
d_call: TRBD2
cdr3_nt: TGTGCCAGCAGGCCCTCTTGGCGGGAGGGCGTACGAGAGTACAATGAGCAGTTCTTC
cdr3_aa: CASRPSWREGVREYNEQFF

v_call: TRBV6-5
clone_size: NA
j_call: TRBJ1-2
d_call: NA
cdr3_nt: TGTGCCAGCAGGGCGAGGGGTTCCGGGGGCTACACCTTC
cdr3_aa: CASRARGSGGYTF

v_call: TRBV5-1
clone_size: NA
j_call: TRBJ1-2
d_call: TRBD1
cdr3_nt: TGCGCCAGCAGCTTGGCGCGGACAGGCGACTATGGCTACACCTTC
cdr3_aa: CASSLARTGDYGYTF

v_call: TRBV11-2
clone_size: once
j_call: TRBJ1-3
d_call: NA
cdr3_nt: TGTGCCAGCAGCGCATTTGGGGTAGGAAACACCATATATTTT
cdr3_aa: CASSAFGVGNTIYF

v_call: TRBV7-2
clone_size: once
j_call: TRBJ1-1
d_call: TRBD1
cdr3_nt: TGTGCCAGCAGCTTCCCGGACAGGATCTCTGAAGCTTTCTTT
cdr3_aa: CASSFPDRISEAFF

v_call: TRBV6-1
clone_size: NA
j_call: TRBJ2-1
d_call: NA
cdr3_nt: TGTGCCAGCAGACTCATCGGTGGGGGGCAGTTCTTC
cdr3_aa: CASRLIGGGQFF

v_call: TRBV6-6
clone_size: NA
j_call: TRBJ1-1
d_call: NA
cdr3_nt: TGTGCCAGCACCCTCGAGGGCGAAACTGAAGCTTTCTTT
cdr3_aa: CASTLEGETEAFF

v_call: TRBV27
clone_size: NA
j_call: TRBJ1-5
d_call: NA
cdr3_nt: TGTGCCAGCAGCCGAGACGCCGCAGCTCGGGGTCAGCCCCAGCATTTT
cdr3_aa: CASSRDAAARGQPQHF

v_call: TRBV7-6
clone_size: NA
j_call: TRBJ2-1
d_call: TRBD2
cdr3_nt: TGTGCCAGCAGCACTAGTCGGACTAGCGGGGTCCTCTACAATGAGCAGTTCTTC
cdr3_aa: CASSTSRTSGVLYNEQFF

v_call: TRBV6-6
clone_size: NA
j_call: TRBJ2-5
d_call: NA
cdr3_nt: TGTGCCAGCAGTTACACAGGAGAGACCCAGTACTTC
cdr3_aa: CASSYTGETQYF

v_call: TRBV18
clone_size: NA
j_call: TRBJ2-1
d_call: TRBD2
cdr3_nt: TGTGCCAGCTCCCTCCCCCATAGCGGGGGAGGGGGCAATGAGCAGTTCTTC
cdr3_aa: CASSLPHSGGGGNEQFF

v_call: TRBV7-9
clone_size: NA
j_call: TRBJ1-1
d_call: NA
cdr3_nt: TGTGCCAGCAGTTTCCAGGGATGGACGGGAACTGAAGCTTTCTTT
cdr3_aa: CASSFQGWTGTEAFF

v_call: TRBV6-6
clone_size: NA
j_call: TRBJ1-4
d_call: NA
cdr3_nt: TGTGCCAGCAGACAAAAAATAACAGAAAATGAAAAACTGTTTTTT
cdr3_aa: CASRQKITENEKLFF

v_call: TRBV30
clone_size: NA
j_call: TRBJ1-5
d_call: TRBD1
cdr3_nt: TGTGCCTGGAGGGCAGGGACAGGGGTCCGGCAGCCCCAGCATTTT
cdr3_aa: CAWRAGTGVRQPQHF

v_call: TRBV4-1
clone_size: NA
j_call: TRBJ2-6
d_call: TRBD1
cdr3_nt: TGCGCCAGCAGCCAACCACCGACAGGGGGCCCCTCTGGGGCCAACGTCCTGACTTTC
cdr3_aa: CASSQPPTGGPSGANVLTF

v_call: TRBV28
clone_size: NA
j_call: TRBJ2-7
d_call: NA
cdr3_nt: TGTGCCAGCAGTCAATTAAGTCCGAGGACTGCGGGGGCACGCGAGCAGTACTTC
cdr3_aa: CASSQLSPRTAGAREQYF

v_call: TRBV9
clone_size: NA
j_call: TRBJ2-5
d_call: TRBD2
cdr3_nt: TGTGCCAGCAGCGTAGGCGGGAGGGCCCCACAACAAGAGACCCAGTACTTC
cdr3_aa: CASSVGGRAPQQETQYF

v_call: TRBV12-5
clone_size: NA
j_call: TRBJ2-1
d_call: TRBD1
cdr3_nt: TGTGCTAGTGGTTTGACAACACAGGGGCCTGAGCAGTTCTTC
cdr3_aa: CASGLTTQGPEQFF

v_call: TRBV7-2
clone_size: once
j_call: TRBJ2-1
d_call: NA
cdr3_nt: TGTGCCAGCAGCCCCTCCCCGGTGGGGGGCTCCTACAATGAGCAGTTCTTC
cdr3_aa: CASSPSPVGGSYNEQFF

v_call: TRBV4-2
clone_size: NA
j_call: TRBJ2-1
d_call: TRBD2
cdr3_nt: TGTGCCAGCAGCCCATTAGCGGGAGGTGCCAATGAGCAGTTCTTC
cdr3_aa: CASSPLAGGANEQFF

v_call: TRBV9
clone_size: NA
j_call: TRBJ2-2
d_call: NA
cdr3_nt: TGTGCCAGCAGCGTAGCAGGGGGGCCCACCGGGGAGCTGTTTTTT
cdr3_aa: CASSVAGGPTGELFF

v_call: TRBV7-2
clone_size: NA
j_call: TRBJ2-7
d_call: TRBD2
cdr3_nt: TGTGCCAGCAGCTTAGCGGGAGGGCCGTTCGAGCAGTACTTC
cdr3_aa: CASSLAGGPFEQYF

v_call: TRBV7-9
clone_size: NA
j_call: TRBJ2-7
d_call: NA
cdr3_nt: TGTGCCAGCAGCTTAATAGTAGGCTCCGTAAACTACGAGCAGTACTTC
cdr3_aa: CASSLIVGSVNYEQYF

v_call: TRBV19
clone_size: NA
j_call: TRBJ2-2
d_call: TRBD1
cdr3_nt: TGTGCCAGTAGTATACAGGGGGCGCAGGCCGGGGAGCTGTTTTTT
cdr3_aa: CASSIQGAQAGELFF

v_call: TRBV28
clone_size: NA
j_call: TRBJ2-2
d_call: TRBD2
cdr3_nt: TGTGCCAGCAGTTTAATCCTGCTAGCGGAGAACACCGGGGAGCTGTTTTTT
cdr3_aa: CASSLILLAENTGELFF

v_call: TRBV6-5
clone_size: NA
j_call: TRBJ1-1
d_call: NA
cdr3_nt: TGTGCCAGCAGTAGGGTAGGCTGGGGCACTGAAGCTTTCTTT
cdr3_aa: CASSRVGWGTEAFF

v_call: TRBV2
clone_size: once
j_call: TRBJ1-2
d_call: NA
cdr3_nt: TGTGCCAGCTACCCCGATGGAGTTGGAAGCTATGGCTACACCTTC
cdr3_aa: CASYPDGVGSYGYTF

v_call: TRBV15
clone_size: NA
j_call: TRBJ2-7
d_call: TRBD1
cdr3_nt: TGTGCCACCGGGGGGACAGGGGGCTACGAGCAGTACTTC
cdr3_aa: CATGGTGGYEQYF

v_call: TRBV5-1
clone_size: once
j_call: TRBJ1-2
d_call: TRBD1
cdr3_nt: TGCGCCAGCAGCTTCAGGACAGGGGATGGCTACACCTTC
cdr3_aa: CASSFRTGDGYTF

v_call: TRBV5-1
clone_size: NA
j_call: TRBJ1-4
d_call: TRBD1
cdr3_nt: TGCGCCAGCAGCGGGGGACAGACAACTAATGAAAAACTGTTTTTT
cdr3_aa: CASSGGQTTNEKLFF

v_call: TRBV5-1
clone_size: NA
j_call: TRBJ1-3
d_call: NA
cdr3_nt: TGCGCCAGCAGCTTGGCTGGGTACGGAAACACCATATATTTT
cdr3_aa: CASSLAGYGNTIYF

v_call: TRBV6-1
clone_size: NA
j_call: TRBJ1-4
d_call: NA
cdr3_nt: TGTGCCAGCAGCCGACCCGGAACAGGAGAAAAACTGTTTTTT
cdr3_aa: CASSRPGTGEKLFF

v_call: TRBV5-1
clone_size: NA
j_call: TRBJ2-3
d_call: NA
cdr3_nt: TGCGCCAGCAGCTTGGGGCAGAACACAGATACGCAGTATTTT
cdr3_aa: CASSLGQNTDTQYF

v_call: TRBV7-9
clone_size: NA
j_call: TRBJ2-1
d_call: NA
cdr3_nt: TGTGCCAGCAGCTTACCGGGCAATGAGCAGTTCTTC
cdr3_aa: CASSLPGNEQFF